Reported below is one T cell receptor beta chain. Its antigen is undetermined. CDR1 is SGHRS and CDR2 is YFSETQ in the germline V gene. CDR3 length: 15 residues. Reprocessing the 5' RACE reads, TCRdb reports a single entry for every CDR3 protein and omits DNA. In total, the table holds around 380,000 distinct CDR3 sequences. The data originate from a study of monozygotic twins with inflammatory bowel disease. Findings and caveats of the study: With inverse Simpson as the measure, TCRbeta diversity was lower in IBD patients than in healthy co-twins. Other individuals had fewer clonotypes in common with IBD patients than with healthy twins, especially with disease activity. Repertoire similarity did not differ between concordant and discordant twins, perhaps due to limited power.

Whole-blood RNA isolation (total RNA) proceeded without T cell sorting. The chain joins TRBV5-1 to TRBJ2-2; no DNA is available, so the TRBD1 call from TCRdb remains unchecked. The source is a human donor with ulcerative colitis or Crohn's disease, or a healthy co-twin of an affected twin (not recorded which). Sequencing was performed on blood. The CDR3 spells CASSRGQVNTGELFF.